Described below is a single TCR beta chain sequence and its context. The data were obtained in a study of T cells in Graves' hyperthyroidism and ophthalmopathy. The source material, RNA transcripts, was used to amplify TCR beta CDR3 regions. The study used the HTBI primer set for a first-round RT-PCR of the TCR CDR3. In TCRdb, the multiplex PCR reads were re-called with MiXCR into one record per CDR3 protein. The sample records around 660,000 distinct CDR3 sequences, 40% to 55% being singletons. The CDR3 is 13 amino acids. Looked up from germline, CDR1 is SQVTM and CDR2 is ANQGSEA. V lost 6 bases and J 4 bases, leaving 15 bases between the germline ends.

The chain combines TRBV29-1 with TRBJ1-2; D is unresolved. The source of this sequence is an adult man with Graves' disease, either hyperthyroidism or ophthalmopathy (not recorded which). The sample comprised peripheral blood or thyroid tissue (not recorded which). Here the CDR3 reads CSVEFGGPYGYTF. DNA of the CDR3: TGCAGCGTAGAGTTTGGAGGCCCCTATGGCTACACCTTC.